Each of the 30 T cell receptor beta chains below was sequenced from the same sample in a study of identical twins. TCRdb re-called the 5' RACE reads through MiXCR, storing one row per CDR3 protein. This sample has around 95,000 distinct CDR3 sequences, with 5.5% to 7% found just once. Sequencing was performed on memory T cells sorted from blood. These receptors all stem from a woman between 45 and 60 years old in good health.

This clonotype was seen at least ten times. V gene TRBV11-2 combines with J gene TRBJ2-3; tentatively, D is TRBD2 (7 bases). The CDR3 runs to 16 residues. The V end was cut by 3 bases, the J end by 4 bases, with 17 bases between. CDR1 SGHAT and CDR2 FQNNGV come from the germline V gene. The CDR3 is CASSFIRGGGADTQYF. The CDR3 DNA reads as TGTGCCAGCAGCTTTATTCGGGGCGGGGGCGCAGATACGCAGTATTTT.

The chain links TRBV9 to TRBJ1-3; 8 bases align to TRBD1. The germline gives CDR1 SGDLS, CDR2 YYNGEE. The CDR3 has 16 residues. V dropped 1 base and J dropped 0; count of bases not matched to a gene: 3. The CDR3 DNA reads TGTGCCAGCAGCGTAAATACAGGGGGCTCTGGAAACACCATATATTTT. This codes for CASSVNTGGSGNTIYF.

In its sample, this clonotype was seen many times. V is TRBV2 and J is TRBJ1-2; D gene ambiguous. V shed 6 bases and J shed 5 bases, with 16 bases lying between them. CDR1 SNHLY and CDR2 FYNNEI come from the germline V gene. The CDR3 has 14 amino acids. For the CDR3, the DNA is TGTGCCAGCAGGCCCGACCATACAAAATATGGCTACACCTTC. Amino acid sequence: CASRPDHTKYGYTF.

This rearrangement joins TRBV20-1 to TRBJ2-5; TRBD1 or TRBD2 may be the D gene (5 bases each). Germline V lookup: CDR1 DFQATT, CDR2 SNEGSKA (reference sequence). This CDR3 comprises 14 residues. Trimming took off 2 bases at V and 2 bases at J, with 12 bases between the two ends. The CDR3, as DNA: TGCAGTGCTAGACGGGGTGGGGCGCAAGAGACCCAGTACTTC. Its protein is CSARRGGAQETQYF.

This clonotype was observed at least ten times. This rearrangement joins TRBV7-2 to TRBJ1-1; the match to TRBD1 covers 9 bases. Unmatched junction bases numbered 12, after V lost 0 bases and J lost 10 bases. The CDR3 is made up of 16 amino acids. Per the germline V gene, CDR1 is SGHTA and CDR2 is FQGNSA. The DNA of the CDR3 is TGTGCCAGCAGCTTAGCGTGGGACAGGGAGGGATTCGGAGCTTTCTTT. It translates to CASSLAWDREGFGAFF.

This clonotype showed up just a few times. V gene TRBV20-1 combines with J gene TRBJ2-5, with 8 bases aligning to TRBD1. The CDR3 length is 14 residues. The germline CDR1 and CDR2 sequences are DFQATT and SNEGSKA (reference sequence). V gave up 4 bases and J gave up 5 bases; unmatched junction bases: 9. The CDR3 coding sequence is TGCAGTGCTACGCCGGGACAGGATGGGGAGACCCAGTACTTC. The encoded protein is CSATPGQDGETQYF.

This clonotype was detected only a few times. The gene calls are TRBV20-1 and TRBJ1-2; TRBD1 matches at 7 bases. The CDR3 loop spans 16 amino acids. CDR1 DFQATT and CDR2 SNEGSKA come from the germline V gene (reference sequence). J was trimmed by 8 bases and V by 1 base; bases with no gene match: 16. CDR3 sequence (DNA): TGCAGTGCTAGAGGGGGGATTAGGGGGCGAAAAGACGGCTACACCTTC. Protein: CSARGGIRGRKDGYTF.

This clonotype has ten or more counts. V is TRBV29-1 and J is TRBJ1-1; D unclear. In germline, CDR1 is SQVTM, CDR2 ANQGSEA. This CDR3 contains 13 residues. V dropped 3 bases and J dropped 5 bases, with 13 bases sitting between them. CDR3 sequence reads: CSVDLKHGTEAFF. The CDR3 coding sequence is TGCAGCGTTGACCTCAAGCACGGTACTGAAGCTTTCTTT.

This clonotype was seen many times. The chain employs TRBV7-2 and TRBJ1-1; perhaps TRBD1 as D (5 bases). The germline V and J ends were trimmed by 1 base and 7 bases, with 10 bases remaining between them. Looked up from germline, CDR1 is SGHTA and CDR2 is FQGNSA. CDR3 length equals 13 residues. The CDR3 is CASSLVVQGEAFF. In DNA form, the CDR3 reads TGTGCCAGCAGCTTAGTGGTCCAGGGTGAAGCTTTCTTT. The whole variable domain, remainder taken from reference TRBV7-2 and TRBJ1-1, is GAGVSQSPSNKVTEKGKDVELRCDPISGHTALYWYRQSLGQGLEFLIYFQGNSAPDKSGLPSDRFSAERTGGSVSTLTIQRTQQEDSAVYLCASSLVVQGEAFFGQGTRLTVV.

V usage is TRBV18 and J usage is TRBJ2-5; D remains unclear. The CDR3 loop spans 12 amino acids. V shed 0 bases and J shed 5 bases, with 4 bases lying between them. Germline CDR1 and CDR2: KGHSH and LQKENI. CDR3 sequence (DNA): TGTGCCAGCTCACCACCGGGTGAGACCCAGTACTTC. This encodes CASSPPGETQYF. Variable domain in full (rest from reference TRBV18 and TRBJ2-5): NAGVMQNPRHLVRRRGQEARLRCSPMKGHSHVYWYRQLPEEGLKFMVYLQKENIIDESGMPKERFSAEFPKEGPSILRIQQVVRGDSAAYFCASSPPGETQYFGPGTRLLVL.

On this clonotype: A much larger clone lies a single base off, so this may be a read error. This chain links TRBV7-9 with TRBJ2-7; 7 bases align to TRBD1. CDR1 is SEHNR, CDR2 FQNEAQ, per germline (reference sequence). CDR3 length equals 15 residues. The V and J ends lost 1 base and 7 bases, in that order; junction bases with no gene match: 10. CDR3: CASSLVKGAKREQYF. CDR3 DNA sequence: TGTGCCAGCAGCTTAGTAAAGGGGGCCAAGAGGGAGCAGTACTTC. Filled out from reference TRBV7-9 and TRBJ2-7, the complete variable domain reads DTGVSQNPRHKITKRGQNVTFRCDPISEHNRLYWYRQTLGQGPEFLTYFQNEAQLEKSRLLSDRFSAERPKGSFSTLEIQRTEQGDSAMYLCASSLVKGAKREQYFGPGTRLTVT.

This clonotype has at least ten counts. CDR3 in amino acids: CSARGGLADLHTSTDTQYF. The CDR3 DNA follows: TGCAGTGCTAGAGGGGGACTAGCGGATCTTCACACTAGCACAGATACGCAGTATTTT. The chain joins TRBV20-1 to TRBJ2-3, with 11 bases lining up with TRBD2. Unmatched junction bases numbered 12, after V lost 1 base and J lost 0 bases. This CDR3 has 19 amino acids. Germline CDR1 DFQATT, CDR2 SNEGSKA (reference sequence).

In its sample, this clonotype was seen many times. This chain joins TRBV20-1 and TRBJ2-7; D is uncertain. Per the germline V gene, CDR1 is DFQATT and CDR2 is SNEGSKA (reference sequence). The CDR3 totals 14 residues. V dropped 0 bases and J dropped 7 bases, with 16 bases sitting between them. The CDR3 here is CSARDPILSWEQYF. CDR3 coding DNA: TGCAGTGCTAGAGATCCCATCCTATCGTGGGAGCAGTACTTC.

At least ten counts were recorded for this clonotype. The rearrangement joins TRBV24-1 to TRBJ2-3; 9 bases are a match to TRBD2. The CDR3 consists of 18 residues. CDR1 and CDR2 (germline): KGHDR, SFDVKD. V shed 4 bases, J shed 2 bases, and the junction held 12 bases outside the gene matches. The DNA of the CDR3 is TGTGCCACCAGTGAGTTGGGTCTAGCGGGGTCTGCCACAGATACGCAGTATTTT. Its protein is CATSELGLAGSATDTQYF.

This clonotype was counted between two and nine times. The rearrangement joins TRBV5-1 to TRBJ2-6; 12 nucleotides align to TRBD1. The V gene end was trimmed by 1 base and the J gene end by 0 bases; junction bases not matched to a gene: 5. CDR3 size: 19 residues. Germline assignment: CDR1 SGHRS and CDR2 YFSETQ. The CDR3 loop reads CASSLWGGQGASGANVLTF. CDR3 nucleotides: TGCGCCAGCAGCTTGTGGGGGGGACAGGGGGCCTCTGGGGCCAACGTCCTGACTTTC.

This clonotype was found many times. V gene TRBV20-1 combines with J gene TRBJ2-2, with 9 bases identical to TRBD2. The V gene's germline CDR1 is DFQATT and CDR2 SNEGSKA (reference sequence). With V trimmed by 0 bases and J by 5 bases, 13 bases remained unmatched. The CDR3 contains 18 residues. The CDR3 reads CSARDGLAGNPGTGELFF. As DNA, the CDR3 is TGCAGTGCTAGAGATGGTCTAGCGGGAAACCCGGGGACCGGGGAGCTGTTTTTT.

In its sample, this clonotype was seen many times. For the CDR3, the DNA is TGTGCCAGCAGCACCGGGGACATCATTAATGAAAAACTGTTTTTT. Translating gives CASSTGDIINEKLFF. The V call is TRBV5-5, the J call TRBJ1-4, with TRBD1 as a possible D gene (6 bases). The CDR3 runs 15 residues. V lost 4 bases and J 4 bases, leaving 14 bases between the germline ends. Germline CDR1 is SGHKS and CDR2 is YYEKEE (reference sequence).

This clonotype has only a few counts. The chain has TRBV6-1 and TRBJ1-6; D remains unclear. The V gene lost 5 bases and the J gene lost 7 bases, with 15 bases spanning the gap. The germline CDR1 and CDR2 sequences are MNHNS and SASEGT. The CDR3 is 15 residues long. CDR3 loop: CASSPPGDGNSPLHF. In DNA form, the CDR3 reads TGTGCCAGCAGTCCTCCCGGGGATGGCAATTCACCCCTCCACTTT.

This clonotype was seen a few times. V gene TRBV28 combines with J gene TRBJ2-3; perhaps D is TRBD1 or TRBD2 (5 bases each). This CDR3 region has 11 residues. The germline gives CDR1 MDHEN, CDR2 SYDVKM. The V end lost 5 bases, the J end lost 10 bases, and 10 bases lay between the germline ends. Here the CDR3 DNA reads TGTGCCAGCAGTCCGGGGACCCCGCAGTATTTT. This encodes CASSPGTPQYF.

Concerning this clonotype itself: A much bigger clone sits one base away, suggesting this may be a read error. V and J are TRBV25-1 and TRBJ1-2, with D unresolved. Germline CDR1 MGHDK, CDR2 SYGVNS. With 4 bases removed from V and 4 bases from J, the gap between germline ends came to 13 bases. The CDR3 covers 14 residues. CDR3 protein: CASSAPSEGYGYTF. The CDR3 nucleotides are TGTGCCAGCAGTGCCCCGTCGGAGGGCTATGGCTACACCTTC.

The gene calls are TRBV30 and TRBJ1-1, with D unclear. The V and J ends lost 0 bases and 7 bases respectively, with 6 bases between them. The CDR3 has 11 amino acids. The V gene's germline CDR1 is GTSNPN and CDR2 SVGIG (reference sequence). CDR3 in DNA: TGTGCCTGGAGTGTAATAGTTGAAGCTTTCTTT. Translating it yields CAWSVIVEAFF.

Many counts were recorded for this clonotype. This CDR3 is CASSSPGDNEQFF. The CDR3 nucleotides are TGTGCCAGCAGCTCACCGGGAGACAATGAGCAGTTCTTC. J is TRBJ2-1 and V is TRBV7-8; tentative D call: TRBD2 (6 bases). Germline V gene lookup returns CDR1 SGHVS and CDR2 FQNEAQ. The CDR3 sequence is 13 residues long. The V end was cut by 4 bases, the J end by 5 bases, with 9 bases between.

This clonotype was counted many times. The rearrangement joins TRBV24-1 to TRBJ2-1, with D possibly being TRBD1 (8 bases). This CDR3 has 21 amino acids. V shed 5 bases and J shed 8 bases, with 36 bases lying between them. Germline V CDR1 and CDR2: KGHDR, SFDVKD. The CDR3 coding sequence is TGTGCCACCAGTGCAGGACAGGGAGGGTTGGAGGCTAGCCGACCCCGGTATGAGCAGTTCTTC. It translates to CATSAGQGGLEASRPRYEQFF.

At least ten counts were recorded for this clonotype. V usage is TRBV29-1 and J usage is TRBJ1-3; D uncertain. The CDR3 loop spans 13 amino acids. V was trimmed by 5 bases and J by 3 bases, leaving 11 bases between them. Germline CDR1 reads SQVTM; CDR2 reads ANQGSEA. The CDR3 DNA follows: TGCAGCGTTCTATCCCTGGGTGGAAACACCATATATTTT. It specifies CSVLSLGGNTIYF.

This clonotype was seen repeatedly, ten times or more. CDR3 residues: CASSPTTVSNTEAFF. In DNA, the CDR3 is TGTGCCAGTAGTCCCACGACAGTTTCGAACACTGAAGCTTTCTTT. The chain combines TRBV19 with TRBJ1-1, with D perhaps matching TRBD1 (5 bases). Per germline, CDR1 LNHDA and CDR2 SQIVND (reference sequence). The CDR3 is 15 residues long. V dropped 5 bases and J dropped 1 base, with 14 bases sitting between them.

In its sample, this clonotype was seen many times. V usage is TRBV3-1 and J usage is TRBJ1-2, with D possibly matching TRBD1 (5 bases). Germline loops: CDR1 LGHDT, CDR2 YNNKEL (reference sequence). The CDR3 is made up of 14 amino acids. V lost 1 base, J lost 4 bases, and 10 bases lay in between. The CDR3 nucleotides are TGTGCCAGCAGCCAAGCGTCAGGGACCTATGGCTACACCTTC. It specifies CASSQASGTYGYTF.

This clonotype was detected ten times or more. The V call is TRBV20-1, the J call TRBJ1-2; possibly TRBD1 for D (6 bases). This CDR3 spans 15 amino acids. The V end lost 3 bases, the J end lost 4 bases, and 18 bases lay between the germline ends. Per the germline V gene, CDR1 is DFQATT and CDR2 is SNEGSKA (reference sequence). The CDR3 loop reads CSASSFRQDGYGYTF. DNA of the CDR3: TGCAGTGCTAGTTCCTTCCGACAGGACGGCTATGGCTACACCTTC.

The sample holds many counts of this clonotype. V is TRBV7-8 and J is TRBJ2-1, with 7 positions matching TRBD2. This CDR3 is built from 14 residues. The germline CDR1 and CDR2 sequences are SGHVS and FQNEAQ. V lost 8 bases to trimming and J lost 8 bases; unmatched junction nucleotides: 12. The DNA of the CDR3 is TGTGCCAGCTTGGGGGGGAGGGCCTCATATGAGCAGTTCTTC. Translated: CASLGGRASYEQFF.

The sample holds many counts of this clonotype. V usage is TRBV18 and J usage is TRBJ2-3, with unresolved D. Trimming shortened V by 4 bases and J by 1 base, and 12 bases separated the two germline ends. The CDR3 loop spans 15 amino acids. Germline CDR1 and CDR2: KGHSH and LQKENI. The CDR3 nucleotides are TGTGCCAGCTCACTGTCCAGCCATCGCACAGATACGCAGTATTTT. Translated: CASSLSSHRTDTQYF.

This clonotype occurred many times. The chain uses TRBV20-1 and TRBJ2-3; tentatively, D is TRBD1 or TRBD2 (5 bases each). The germline V and J ends were trimmed by 8 bases and 10 bases, with 19 bases remaining between them. The CDR3 totals 12 residues. The germline V gene has CDR1 DFQATT and CDR2 SNEGSKA (reference sequence). For the CDR3, the DNA is TGCAGTACCCAACAAACCGGGACCCCGCAGTATTTT. Protein product: CSTQQTGTPQYF.